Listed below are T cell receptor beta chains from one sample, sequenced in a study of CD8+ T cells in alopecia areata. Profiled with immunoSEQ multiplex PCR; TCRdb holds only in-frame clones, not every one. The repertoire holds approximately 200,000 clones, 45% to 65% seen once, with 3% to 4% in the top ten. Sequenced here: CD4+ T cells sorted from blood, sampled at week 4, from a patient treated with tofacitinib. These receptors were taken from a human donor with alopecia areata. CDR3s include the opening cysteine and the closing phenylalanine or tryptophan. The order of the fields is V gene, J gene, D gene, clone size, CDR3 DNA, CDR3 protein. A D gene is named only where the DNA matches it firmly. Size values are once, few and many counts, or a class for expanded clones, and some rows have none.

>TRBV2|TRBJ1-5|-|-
TGTGCCAGCAGTGAGGGCCGAAATCAGCCCCAGCATTTT
CASSEGRNQPQHF
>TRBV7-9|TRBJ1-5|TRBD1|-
TGTGCCAGCAGCTTAGTGGGACAGGGGAATCAGCCCCAGCATTTT
CASSLVGQGNQPQHF
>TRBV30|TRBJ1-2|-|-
TGTGCCTGGACTTCAGACGCACCGGGGCGGGGCTACACCTTC
CAWTSDAPGRGYTF
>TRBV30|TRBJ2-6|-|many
TGTGCCTGGAGAAGGGCTGGGGCCAACGTCCTGACTTTC
CAWRRAGANVLTF
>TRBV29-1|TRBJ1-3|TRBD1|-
TGCAGCGCCGTAGGGGGCTTCTCTGGAAACACCATATATTTT
CSAVGGFSGNTIYF
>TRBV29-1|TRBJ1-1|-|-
TGCAGCGGCCACCGCGAGAACACTGAAGCTTTCTTT
CSGHRENTEAFF
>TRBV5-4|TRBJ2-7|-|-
TGTGCCAGCAGTTCTGGTGCGGATCCCTACGAGCAGTACTTC
CASSSGADPYEQYF
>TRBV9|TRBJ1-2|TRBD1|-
TGTGCCAGCAGCGTAGGTTGGGACAGGGATGGCTACACCTTC
CASSVGWDRDGYTF
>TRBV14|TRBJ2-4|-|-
TGTGCCAGCAGCCAAGATCAGAGCGTAGCCAAAAACATTCAGTACTTC
CASSQDQSVAKNIQYF
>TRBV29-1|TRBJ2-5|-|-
TGCAGCGTAGCTACTAGCAGCCAAGAGACCCAGTACTTC
CSVATSSQETQYF
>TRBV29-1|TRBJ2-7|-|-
TGCAGCGTTACAGGTACGAGCTCCTACGAGCAGTACTTC
CSVTGTSSYEQYF
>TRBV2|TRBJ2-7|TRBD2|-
TGTGCCAGCAGTGACCACGGGGGGGCCTACGAGCAGTACTTC
CASSDHGGAYEQYF
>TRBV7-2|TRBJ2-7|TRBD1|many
TGTGCCAGCAGCTTCCGAGGACAGGGGTTATCCTACGAGCAGTACTTC
CASSFRGQGLSYEQYF
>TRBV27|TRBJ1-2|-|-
TGTGCCAGCAGCCCACGGAGGAACTATGGCTACACCTTC
CASSPRRNYGYTF
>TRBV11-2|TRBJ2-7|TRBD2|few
TGTGCCAGCAGCTCTAGGGGACTAGTCGGGGCCTACGAGCAGTACTTC
CASSSRGLVGAYEQYF
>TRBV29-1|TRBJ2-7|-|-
TGCAGCGTTGACGGGGACTCCTACGAGCAGTACTTC
CSVDGDSYEQYF
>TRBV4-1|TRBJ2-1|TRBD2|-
TGCGCCAGCAGCAATCCATTAGGGACTAGGGCTAATGAGCAGTTCTTC
CASSNPLGTRANEQFF
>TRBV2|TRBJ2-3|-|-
TGTGCCAGCAGACAGGCCCCCGATACGCAGTATTTT
CASRQAPDTQYF
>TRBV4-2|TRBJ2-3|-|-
TGTGCCAGCAGCCCAGGAGAAGCCTCGGATACGCAGTATTTT
CASSPGEASDTQYF
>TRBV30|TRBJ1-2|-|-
TGTGCCTGGGATCGAACTGTGGGTGGCTACACCTTC
CAWDRTVGGYTF
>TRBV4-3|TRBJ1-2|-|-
TGCGCCAGCAGCCAAGAGGGCCAGCAATATGGCTACACCTTC
CASSQEGQQYGYTF
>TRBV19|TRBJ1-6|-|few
TGTGCCAGTAGATCCCTTTTAGACGGATTACTATCACCCCTCCACTTT
CASRSLLDGLLSPLHF
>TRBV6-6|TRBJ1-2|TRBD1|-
TGTGCCAGCAGCACAGGGGGCGAGGATGGCTACACCTTC
CASSTGGEDGYTF
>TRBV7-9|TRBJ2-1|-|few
TGTGCCAGCAGCTTGGCCTCTAGCGCAGCCTACAATGAGCAGTTCTTC
CASSLASSAAYNEQFF
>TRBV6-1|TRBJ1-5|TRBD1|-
TGTGCCAGCAGGCAGACAGGGATTGGTCAGCCCCAGCATTTT
CASRQTGIGQPQHF
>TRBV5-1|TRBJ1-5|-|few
TGCGCCAGCAGGCCCGGGCCCAATCAGCCCCAGCATTTT
CASRPGPNQPQHF
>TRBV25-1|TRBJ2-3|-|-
TGTGCCAGCAGGGCGGGGACAGACACAGATACGCAGTATTTT
CASRAGTDTDTQYF
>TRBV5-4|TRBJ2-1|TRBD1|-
TGTGCCAGCAGCTCGTCGGGACAGGGGGCGCTTAATGAGCAGTTCTTC
CASSSSGQGALNEQFF
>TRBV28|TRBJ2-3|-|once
TGTGCCAGCAGTTCCGGGGGCCTTGGCACAGATACGCAGTATTTT
CASSSGGLGTDTQYF
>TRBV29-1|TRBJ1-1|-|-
TGCAGCGGTTTCCTCAATCCGGGACGATACACTGAAGCTTTCTTT
CSGFLNPGRYTEAFF
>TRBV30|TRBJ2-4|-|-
TGTGCCTGGAGCGCGGTAGGGGGTGGAGACATTCAGTACTTC
CAWSAVGGGDIQYF
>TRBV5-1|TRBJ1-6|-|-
TGCGCCAGCAGCTTGCGGGGGCAGAGGAATTCACCCCTCCACTTT
CASSLRGQRNSPLHF
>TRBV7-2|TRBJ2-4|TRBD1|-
TGTGCCAGCAGCTTGGCGACAGGGGGGGAAAACATTCAGTACTTC
CASSLATGGENIQYF
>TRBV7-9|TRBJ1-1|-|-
TGTGCCAGCAGCTTAACGAGACTGCACACTGAAGCTTTCTTT
CASSLTRLHTEAFF
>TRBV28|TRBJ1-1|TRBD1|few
TGTGCCAGCAGCCCGGGACAGGGTAATACTGAAGCTTTCTTT
CASSPGQGNTEAFF
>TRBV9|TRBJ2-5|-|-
TGTGCCAGCAGCGTAGGAGGGAAAGAGACCCAGTACTTC
CASSVGGKETQYF
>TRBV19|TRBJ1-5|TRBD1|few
TGTGCCAGTAGTCCCCGGGACAGGGGGGCAGGTCAGCCCCAGCATTTT
CASSPRDRGAGQPQHF
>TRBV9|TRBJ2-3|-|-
TGTGCCAGCAGCCCGGCAGGTGGACACGATGGCGATACGCAGTATTTT
CASSPAGGHDGDTQYF
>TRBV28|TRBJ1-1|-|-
TGTGCCAGCAGTTCAACGAAACAGGGACTAGGGGGAGCTTTCTTT
CASSSTKQGLGGAFF
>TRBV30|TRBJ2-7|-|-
TGTGCCTGGAGTCCTCCTAAGCCCTCCAGAAGGGAGTGGGAGTACTTC
CAWSPPKPSRREWEYF
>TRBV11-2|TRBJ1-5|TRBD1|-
TGTGCCAGCGGTACAGGGGGGGATCAGCCCCAGCATTTT
CASGTGGDQPQHF